The 30 T cell receptor beta chains given below trace back to one sample, sequenced in a study of PD-1 blockade in classical Hodgkin lymphoma. Every patient had relapsed following autologous stem cell transplantation, and cohorts differed in brentuximab vedotin exposure. Data came from immunoSEQ multiplex PCR; TCRdb stores just in-frame clones and leaves some out. The sample holds 20,000 to 30,000 clones, 81% seen once. The source material was peripheral blood mononuclear cells (PBMCs), sampled before the second cycle of nivolumab. Every receptor here comes from a human donor with classical Hodgkin lymphoma.

This clone was picked up a small number of times. V is TRBV7-8 and J is TRBJ1-5; D call uncertain. CDR3 length equals 13 residues. The V end lost 1 base, the J end lost 7 bases, and 8 bases lay between the germline ends. Per germline, CDR1 SGHVS and CDR2 FQNEAQ. The CDR3 DNA is TGTGCCAGCAGCTTAGGGGTAAACCAGCCCCAGCATTTT. Translated, it gives CASSLGVNQPQHF.

The V gene is TRBV18, the J gene TRBJ1-3, with 7 bases fitting TRBD1. There are 14 residues in the CDR3. Unmatched junction bases numbered 7, after V lost 10 bases and J lost 1 base. The V gene's germline CDR1 is KGHSH and CDR2 LQKENI. CDR3 loop: CATTMDRSGNTIYF. The CDR3 DNA sequence: TGTGCCACCACCATGGACAGGTCTGGAAACACCATATATTTT. Filled out from reference TRBV18 and TRBJ1-3, the complete variable domain reads NAGVMQNPRHLVRRRGQEARLRCSPMKGHSHVYWYRQLPEEGLKFMVYLQKENIIDESGMPKERFSAEFPKEGPSILRIQQVVRGDSAAYFCATTMDRSGNTIYFGEGSWLTVV.

The chain is built from TRBV6-1 and TRBJ2-5; 11 nucleotides match TRBD2. The CDR3 has 19 amino acids. CDR1 is MNHNS, CDR2 SASEGT, per germline. J lost 5 bases, V lost 3 bases, and 17 bases had no gene match. The CDR3 region has the DNA TGTGCCAGCAGTGACGAGAGCGGGACTAGCGGTTTTAACAGGGAGACCCAGTACTTC. Amino acid sequence: CASSDESGTSGFNRETQYF.

V gene TRBV18 combines with J gene TRBJ2-7; TRBD2 might be the D (5 bases). The germline CDR1 and CDR2 sequences are KGHSH and LQKENI. This CDR3 is built from 16 residues. Trimming took 3 bases from V and 0 from J, leaving 15 bases between them. The CDR3 protein is CASSPFTGFTSYEQYF. As DNA, the CDR3 is TGTGCCAGCTCACCGTTCACGGGATTTACCTCCTACGAGCAGTACTTC.

The chain's CDR3 is CASSSSRTGYQETQYF. CDR3 in DNA: TGTGCCAGCAGCTCAAGCCGGACAGGGTACCAAGAGACCCAGTACTTC. The V and J genes are TRBV11-2 and TRBJ2-5; 8 nucleotides align to TRBD1. J was trimmed by 0 bases and V by 4 bases; bases with no gene match: 7. Germline loops: CDR1 SGHAT, CDR2 FQNNGV. The CDR3 loop spans 16 amino acids.

This chain uses TRBV5-1 with TRBJ2-2; D is uncertain. This CDR3 has 15 residues. The germline CDR1 and CDR2 sequences are SGHRS and YFSETQ. V was cut by 0 bases and J by 8 bases, with 14 bases left in between. This chain's CDR3 is CASSLVDYKGGELFF. The CDR3 DNA sequence: TGCGCCAGCAGCTTGGTTGATTATAAAGGAGGGGAGCTGTTTTTT.

The chain is built from TRBV18 and TRBJ2-7, with D hard to call. Trimming pared 8 bases from V and 4 bases from J, leaving 9 bases between. The CDR3 covers 11 residues. CDR1 KGHSH and CDR2 LQKENI come from the germline V gene. CDR3 DNA sequence: TGTGCCAGCCGCACTACTTACGAGCAGTACTTC. The encoded protein is CASRTTYEQYF.

For the CDR3, the DNA is TGTGCCAGTAGTACCCCCAGGGGCTCCTACGAGCAGTACTTC. The encoded protein is CASSTPRGSYEQYF. This chain uses TRBV19 with TRBJ2-7, with D perhaps matching TRBD1 (6 bases). Trimming left V 4 bases short and J 0 bases short, with 10 bases between. The germline V gene encodes CDR1 LNHDA and CDR2 SQIVND (reference sequence). CDR3 length: 14 amino acids.

The chain has TRBV6-5 and TRBJ2-1; D gene unclear. Trimming pared 1 base from V and 4 bases from J, leaving 11 bases between. Germline assignment: CDR1 MNHEY and CDR2 SVGAGI. This CDR3 region has 15 residues. The CDR3 reads CASSYFGGTYNEQFF. CDR3 DNA: TGTGCCAGCAGTTACTTTGGCGGAACTTACAATGAGCAGTTCTTC.

This clone was seen a handful of times. In DNA form, the CDR3 reads TGTGCCAGCAGCCCCAATCGGGGATCCACTGAAGCTTTCTTT. Its protein is CASSPNRGSTEAFF. The rearrangement uses TRBV16 and TRBJ1-1; D remains unclear. The V gene's germline CDR1 is KGHSY and CDR2 FQNENV. V was clipped by 4 bases and J by 4 bases, with 13 bases between them. The CDR3 length is 14 residues.

This chain links TRBV10-1 with TRBJ2-2, with 11 bases fitting TRBD2. The trim removed 4 bases at V and 12 bases at J, leaving 13 bases unmatched. Germline-derived CDR1 and CDR2 are WNHNN and SYGVQD (reference sequence). The CDR3 is 16 residues long. This CDR3 reads CASSGELAGATWKLFF. DNA of the CDR3: TGCGCCAGCAGTGGTGAACTAGCGGGAGCTACGTGGAAGCTGTTTTTT.

The chain employs TRBV7-8 and TRBJ2-7; tentatively, D is TRBD1 or TRBD2 (5 bases each). Trimming stripped 9 bases from V and 7 bases from J, with 19 bases between. The germline V gene has CDR1 SGHVS and CDR2 FQNEAQ. This CDR3 contains 13 residues. Here the CDR3 DNA reads TGTGCCAGTTGTGGCCGGCTCGAGGGGGAGCAGTACTTC. This translates into CASCGRLEGEQYF.

The rearrangement links TRBV5-4 to TRBJ1-2; D not certain. The germline CDR1 and CDR2 sequences are SGHNT and YYREEE (reference sequence). The ends were cut back, 7 bases at V and 6 bases at J, with 16 bases in the middle. There are 13 residues in the CDR3. The CDR3 sequence: CASRYGPDDGYTF. DNA for the CDR3: TGTGCCAGCCGGTATGGTCCCGATGATGGCTACACCTTC.

The V and J genes are TRBV2 and TRBJ2-1; D not resolved. Looked up from germline, CDR1 is SNHLY and CDR2 is FYNNEI. The V end lost 5 bases, the J end lost 7 bases, and 9 bases lay between the germline ends. This CDR3 region has 12 residues. The CDR3 coding sequence is TGTGCCAGCAGTCGAGGCCAGAATGAGCAGTTCTTC. Residues: CASSRGQNEQFF. Full variable domain (missing parts from reference TRBV2 and TRBJ2-1): EPEVTQTPSHQVTQMGQEVILRCVPISNHLYFYWYRQILGQKVEFLVSFYNNEISEKSEIFDDQFSVERPDGSNFTLKIRSTKLEDSAMYFCASSRGQNEQFFGPGTRLTVL.

This clone was counted once. The chain uses TRBV11-3 and TRBJ1-1; TRBD1 aligns across 7 bases. CDR1 SGHNT and CDR2 YENEEA come from the germline V gene. Losses at the gene ends were 5 bases for V and 5 bases for J; bases not matched to a gene: 14. The CDR3 loop spans 16 amino acids. The DNA of the CDR3 is TGTGCCAGCAGCCCGTGGACAGGCCGCCAGGCGACTGAAGCTTTCTTT. Protein: CASSPWTGRQATEAFF.

The chain couples TRBV7-3 to TRBJ2-7; 13 bases map to TRBD2. V was pared by 0 bases and J by 5 bases, with 4 bases of the junction left unmatched. Germline values: CDR1 SGHTA, CDR2 FQGTGA. The CDR3 sequence is 16 residues long. Written as DNA, the CDR3 is TGTGCCAGCAGCTTAACAGGGACTAGCGGGAACCACGAGCAGTACTTC. Its protein is CASSLTGTSGNHEQYF.

This chain connects TRBV12-5 to TRBJ1-1, with D possibly TRBD1 on 6 matching bases. V lost 6 bases to trimming and J lost 11 bases, with 19 bases between them. Germline values: CDR1 LGHNT, CDR2 FRNRAP. CDR3 length equals 13 residues. The CDR3 DNA is TGTGCTAGTGGCACGGGTGGGGGCCTCCTGGCTTTCTTT. As protein: CASGTGGGLLAFF.

The chain is built from TRBV28 and TRBJ2-5; no definite D call. The CDR3 is made up of 12 amino acids. The germline V and J ends were trimmed by 6 bases and 5 bases, with 10 bases remaining between them. Germline loops: CDR1 MDHEN, CDR2 SYDVKM. CDR3 coding DNA: TGTGCCAGCAGCCCAGAGAGGGAGACCCAGTACTTC. This translates into CASSPERETQYF. Complete variable domain (other parts from reference TRBV28 and TRBJ2-5): DVKVTQSSRYLVKRTGEKVFLECVQDMDHENMFWYRQDPGLGLRLIYFSYDVKMKEKGDIPEGYSVSREKKERFSLILESASTNQTSMYLCASSPERETQYFGPGTRLLVL.

V is TRBV19 and J is TRBJ1-1; no reliable D call. This CDR3 spans 15 amino acids. V gave up 4 bases and J gave up 2 bases, with 14 bases separating them. Germline CDR1 reads LNHDA; CDR2 reads SQIVND (reference sequence). The CDR3 protein is CASSTLGGGNTEAFF. The DNA of the CDR3 is TGTGCCAGTAGTACCCTGGGCGGAGGAAACACTGAAGCTTTCTTT.

The chain couples TRBV5-1 to TRBJ2-5, with 12 bases aligning to TRBD2. J lost 4 bases, V lost 4 bases, and 11 bases had no gene match. Germline CDR1 SGHRS, CDR2 YFSETQ. CDR3 length: 17 amino acids. The DNA of the CDR3 is TGCGCCAGCAGCCAACTCCCGACTAGCGGGAGCCGAGAGACCCAGTACTTC. As protein: CASSQLPTSGSRETQYF. The variable domain in full, completed from reference TRBV5-1 and TRBJ2-5, reads KAGVTQTPRYLIKTRGQQVTLSCSPISGHRSVSWYQQTPGQGLQFLFEYFSETQRNKGNFPGRFSGRQFSNSRSEMNVSTLELGDSALYLCASSQLPTSGSRETQYFGPGTRLLVL.

The chain links TRBV19 to TRBJ1-2; 7 nucleotides agree with TRBD1. The CDR3 is made up of 14 amino acids. Germline V lookup: CDR1 LNHDA, CDR2 SQIVND (reference sequence). After removal of 4 bases from V and 6 bases from J, the junction contained 8 bases not matched to a gene. The DNA for the CDR3 is TGTGCCAGTAGTAGACCGGACAGGAGTGATGGCTACACCTTC. Its protein product is CASSRPDRSDGYTF.

This clone was detected a few times. Other DNA sequences of this sample code for an identical CDR3. The rearrangement links TRBV5-4 to TRBJ1-4; 9 positions agree with TRBD1. The V gene end was trimmed by 4 bases and the J gene end by 6 bases; junction bases not matched to a gene: 7. This CDR3 is 15 amino acids long. Germline CDR1 is SGHNT and CDR2 is YYREEE (reference sequence). The DNA of the CDR3 is TGTGCCAGCAGCCAAAACAGGGGGCTGGATGAAAAACTGTTTTTT. Translating gives CASSQNRGLDEKLFF.

V gene TRBV9 combines with J gene TRBJ2-2; 11 nucleotides align to TRBD2. The germline CDR1 and CDR2 sequences are SGDLS and YYNGEE. This CDR3 comprises 16 residues. Trimming removed 4 bases from V and 8 bases from J; junction bases left unmatched: 10. CDR3 loop: CASSPGTSGVYGELFF. The DNA for the CDR3 is TGTGCCAGCAGCCCAGGGACTAGCGGAGTTTATGGGGAGCTGTTTTTT.

J is TRBJ2-1 and V is TRBV27; D is perhaps TRBD1 (6 bases). This CDR3 contains 13 residues. CDR1 MNHEY and CDR2 SMNVEV come from the germline V gene (reference sequence). V was shortened by 6 bases and J by 9 bases, with 15 bases between the two germline ends. Here the CDR3 DNA reads TGTGCCAGCAGGACTTACAGGGTTAGTGAGCAGTTCTTC. Translation gives CASRTYRVSEQFF.

Only a few counts were recorded for this clone. The chain joins TRBV2 to TRBJ2-7, with 10 bases identical to TRBD1. J lost 7 bases, V lost 4 bases, and 10 bases had no gene match. Germline V gene sequence: CDR1 SNHLY, CDR2 FYNNEI. The CDR3 is made up of 15 amino acids. The CDR3 nucleotides read TGTGCCAGCAGTGGGCAGGACAGGGGGGTCGGGGAGCAGTACTTC. It translates to CASSGQDRGVGEQYF.

The chain links TRBV6-6 to TRBJ2-3; D is ambiguous. Germline-derived CDR1 and CDR2 are MNHNY and SVGAGI (reference sequence). The CDR3 is made up of 12 amino acids. Trimming left V 2 bases short and J 3 bases short, with 3 bases between. The CDR3 reads CASSYETDTQYF. The DNA for the CDR3 is TGTGCCAGCAGTTACGAGACAGATACGCAGTATTTT.

The chain uses TRBV6-1 and TRBJ1-3, with TRBD1 as a possible D gene (5 bases). In germline, CDR1 is MNHNS, CDR2 SASEGT. The length of the CDR3 is 14 residues. The ends were cut back, 6 bases at V and 0 bases at J, with 9 bases in the middle. The CDR3 sequence is CASRAQDSGNTIYF. The CDR3 DNA follows: TGTGCCAGCAGAGCACAGGACTCTGGAAACACCATATATTTT.

The chain employs TRBV5-1 and TRBJ2-7, with D perhaps assigned TRBD1 or TRBD2 (5 bases each). The CDR3 runs 15 residues. Trimming removed 1 base from V and 7 bases from J, with 18 bases in between. The germline V gene encodes CDR1 SGHRS and CDR2 YFSETQ. The CDR3 loop is CASSLKVSGAREQYF. The CDR3 DNA reads TGCGCCAGCAGCTTGAAGGTCTCCGGGGCTAGGGAGCAGTACTTC.

V gene TRBV11-2 combines with J gene TRBJ1-2, with TRBD1 matching 7 bases. With 4 bases clipped from V and 2 bases from J, the junction kept 7 bases outside the gene matches. There are 15 residues in the CDR3. CDR1 and CDR2 (germline): SGHAT, FQNNGV. The CDR3 loop reads CASSSLMGQNYGYTF. CDR3 DNA: TGTGCCAGCAGCTCTCTTATGGGACAGAACTATGGCTACACCTTC.

The chain couples TRBV6-6 to TRBJ1-2; 8 bases are a match to TRBD1. The junction had 4 bases not matched to a gene; V was cut back by 6 bases and J by 7 bases. CDR1 and CDR2 from the germline V gene are MNHNY and SVGAGI (reference sequence). This CDR3 is 12 amino acids long. CDR3 amino acids: CASRTGELGYTF. The DNA of the CDR3 is TGTGCCAGCAGGACAGGGGAACTTGGCTACACCTTC.